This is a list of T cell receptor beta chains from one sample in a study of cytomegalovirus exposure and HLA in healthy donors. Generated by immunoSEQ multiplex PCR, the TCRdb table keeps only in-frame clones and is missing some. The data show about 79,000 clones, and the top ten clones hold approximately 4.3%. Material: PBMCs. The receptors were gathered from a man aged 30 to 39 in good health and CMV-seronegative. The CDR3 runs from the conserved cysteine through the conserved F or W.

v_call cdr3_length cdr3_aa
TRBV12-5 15 CASGPPGTSGRTQYF
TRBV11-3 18 CASSNPGTGIPSYTEAFF
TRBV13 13 CASSRTGAYEQYF
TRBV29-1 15 CSVQSSGGSTDTQYF
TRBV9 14 CASSVGAREGEQYF
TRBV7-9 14 CASSPWALQETQYF
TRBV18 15 CASSRGQALNEKLFF
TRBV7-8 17 CASSRNRASSYNSPLHF
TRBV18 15 CASSPVGQTYQPQHF
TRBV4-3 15 CASSQVLAGDYEQYF
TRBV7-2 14 CASSRASVTDTQYF
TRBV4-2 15 CASSQDRGGGDEQYF
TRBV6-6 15 CASSRSGGYQETQYF
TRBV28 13 CASRTGTGDEAFF
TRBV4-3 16 CASSQDLLVGGNEQFF
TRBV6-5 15 CASSSPRQGQKGYTF
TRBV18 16 CASSLTRQVSYNEQFF
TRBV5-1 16 CASVPDGASSDNEQFF
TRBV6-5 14 CASTFSDRVQPQHF
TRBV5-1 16 CASSLLGQGTYNEQFF
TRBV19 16 CASSLGLSTGTYGYTF
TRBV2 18 CASSAEWGVETGANVLTF
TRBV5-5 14 CASSLVGGNTEAFF
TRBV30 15 CAWSLLQGFANTQYF
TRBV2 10 CASSEETQYF
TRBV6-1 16 CASSARDRLNTGELFF
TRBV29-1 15 CSVGTQAYHTDTQYF
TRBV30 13 CAWSRQAKNIQYF
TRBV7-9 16 CASSSNRAPSDNEQFF
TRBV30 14 CAWSGLERANEQFF